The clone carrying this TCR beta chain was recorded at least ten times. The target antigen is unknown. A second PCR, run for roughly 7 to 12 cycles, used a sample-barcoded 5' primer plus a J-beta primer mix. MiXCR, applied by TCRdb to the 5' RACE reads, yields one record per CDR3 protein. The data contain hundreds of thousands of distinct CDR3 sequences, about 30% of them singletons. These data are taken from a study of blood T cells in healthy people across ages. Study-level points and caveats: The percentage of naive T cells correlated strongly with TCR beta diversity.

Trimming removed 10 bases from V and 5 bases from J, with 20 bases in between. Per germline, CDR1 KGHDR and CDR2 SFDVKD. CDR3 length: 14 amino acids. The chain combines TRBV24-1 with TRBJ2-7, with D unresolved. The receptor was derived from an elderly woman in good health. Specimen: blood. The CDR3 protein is CATIQSGACHEQYF. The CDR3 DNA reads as TGTGCCACAATCCAGTCAGGAGCATGTCACGAGCAGTACTTC.